This TCR beta chain was sequenced for a study of monozygotic twins with inflammatory bowel disease. Study observations and caveats: Healthy co-twins exceeded IBD patients in TCRbeta diversity as measured by inverse Simpson. The data did not back a single strong IBD-associated clonotype or signal.

Germline CDR1 is DFQATT and CDR2 is SNEGSKA (reference sequence). This CDR3 has 13 amino acids. Concerning this clonotype itself: As yet, its antigen is unknown.

Each sample had eight separate cDNA synthesis reactions. TCRdb reworked the 5' RACE reads into one entry per CDR3 protein, no DNA. Here the sample table reports roughly 150,000 distinct CDR3 sequences. The chain recombines TRBV20-1 with TRBJ2-3; TCRdb selects TRBD2, and the lack of DNA leaves this call unchecked. The sequenced material came from blood. This clonotype was sampled from a human donor with ulcerative colitis or Crohn's disease, or a healthy co-twin of an affected twin (not recorded which). CDR3: CSAPRERTDTQYF.